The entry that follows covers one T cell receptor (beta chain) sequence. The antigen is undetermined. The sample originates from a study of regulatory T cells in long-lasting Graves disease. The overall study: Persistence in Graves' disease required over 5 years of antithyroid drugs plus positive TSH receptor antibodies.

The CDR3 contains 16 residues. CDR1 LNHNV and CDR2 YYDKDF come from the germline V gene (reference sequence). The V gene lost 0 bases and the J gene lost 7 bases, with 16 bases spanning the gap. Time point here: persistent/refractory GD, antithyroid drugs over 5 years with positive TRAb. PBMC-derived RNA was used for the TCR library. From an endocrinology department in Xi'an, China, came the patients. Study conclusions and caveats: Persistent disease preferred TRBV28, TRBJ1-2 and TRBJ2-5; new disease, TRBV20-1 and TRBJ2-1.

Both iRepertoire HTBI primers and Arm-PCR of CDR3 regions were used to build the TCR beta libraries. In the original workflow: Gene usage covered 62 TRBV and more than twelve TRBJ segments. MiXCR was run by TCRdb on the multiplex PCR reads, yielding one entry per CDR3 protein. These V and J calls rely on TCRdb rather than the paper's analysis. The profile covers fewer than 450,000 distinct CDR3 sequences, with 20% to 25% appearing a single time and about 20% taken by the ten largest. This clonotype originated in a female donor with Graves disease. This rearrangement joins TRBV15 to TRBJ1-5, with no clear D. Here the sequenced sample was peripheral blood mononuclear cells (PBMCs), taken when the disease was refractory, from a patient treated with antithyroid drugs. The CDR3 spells CATSRDLVGGGQPQHF. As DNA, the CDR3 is TGTGCCACCAGCAGAGATCTTGTCGGAGGTGGACAGCCCCAGCATTTT.